The rows below give T cell receptor beta chains drawn from one sample of a study of control samples from healthy donors and cancer patients. Sequenced by immunoSEQ multiplex PCR; TCRdb stores in-frame clones only, minus some. This repertoire shows 70,000 to 75,000 clones, roughly 87% found once; its top ten account for around 3.8%. What was sequenced was blood. These receptors were obtained from a woman between 50 and 59 years old in good health. Each CDR3 is given with its conserved first and last residue. A D gene is named only where the DNA matches it firmly. Clone sizes are given selectively: once, few, many, or a class where the clone is expanded.

CDR3nt	CDR3aa	d_gene	v_gene	abundance	j_gene
TGTGCTAGCAGCTTACTTCCGTCCGGGGGCACAGATACGCAGTATTTT	CASSLLPSGGTDTQYF	.	TRBV7-7	once	TRBJ2-3
TGCGCCAGCAGCCCGGAGGGGGGTGTGCTAGTCACTGAAGCTTTCTTT	CASSPEGGVLVTEAFF	.	TRBV5-1	.	TRBJ1-1
TGTGCCAGCGCCAGGGATTTGGGCTATGGCTACACCTTC	CASARDLGYGYTF	.	TRBV19	.	TRBJ1-2
TGCGCCAGCAGCTTGGCCTGGGGAGGGGCTGAAGCTTTCTTT	CASSLAWGGAEAFF	.	TRBV5-1	.	TRBJ1-1
TGTGCCAGTAATGGCTTGTCGCGGGCTGAGCAGTTCTTC	CASNGLSRAEQFF	.	TRBV19	.	TRBJ2-1
TGTGCCACCAGCAGGGGGGGTGGGGCGGTTGAAAAACTGTTTTTT	CATSRGGGAVEKLFF	.	TRBV15	.	TRBJ1-4
TGTGCCAGCAGTTACGCTAGCGGTTACAATGAGCAGTTCTTC	CASSYASGYNEQFF	TRBD2	TRBV27	.	TRBJ2-1
TGCGCCAGCAGCCAATTCTACAGGGGAGACATTCAGTACTTC	CASSQFYRGDIQYF	TRBD1	TRBV4-1	.	TRBJ2-4
TGTGCCAGCAGTTTAGTCCTAGCGGGAACTGATACGCAGTATTTT	CASSLVLAGTDTQYF	TRBD2	TRBV28	.	TRBJ2-3
TGTGCCAGCAGTTACTCTGGGATTAACGGTTACGAGCAGTACTTC	CASSYSGINGYEQYF	.	TRBV6-5	.	TRBJ2-7
TGTGCCAGCAGCGCACTTCAGGGGAACTATGGCTACACCTTC	CASSALQGNYGYTF	.	TRBV5-5	.	TRBJ1-2
TGTGCCAGCAGCTTAGATAGGGGGGGTAACTATGGCTACACCTTC	CASSLDRGGNYGYTF	.	TRBV7-2	.	TRBJ1-2
TGTGCCAGCAGTGGAACGGGGAGCGGGACAGGATCGTACAATGAGCAGTTCTTC	CASSGTGSGTGSYNEQFF	.	TRBV2	.	TRBJ2-1
TGTGCCAGCAGCTTAGGTGGACTAGCTCACCCTCTCGCCAAAAACATTCAGTACTTC	CASSLGGLAHPLAKNIQYF	TRBD2	TRBV7-8	.	TRBJ2-4
TGCGCCAGCAGCCAAACCTCGGACACCCTCTATGGCTACACCTTC	CASSQTSDTLYGYTF	.	TRBV4-1	.	TRBJ1-2
TGTGCCAGCACCGGGGTTCAGGAAGAGACCCAGTACTTC	CASTGVQEETQYF	.	TRBV6-5	once	TRBJ2-5
TGTGCCAGCAGCTTAAGTTCGTTCTCCTCTGGAAACACCATATATTTT	CASSLSSFSSGNTIYF	.	TRBV7-9	.	TRBJ1-3
TGTGCCAGCAGCTTAGCGCTGGTCAGGAGCTCCTATAATTCACCCCTCCACTTT	CASSLALVRSSYNSPLHF	.	TRBV7-8	once	TRBJ1-6
TGTGCCAGCAGTGATGTCCCCTACAATGAGCAGTTCTTC	CASSDVPYNEQFF	.	TRBV2	.	TRBJ2-1
TGTGCCAGCTCACCTAGCGGGATCTCCTACGAGCAGTACTTC	CASSPSGISYEQYF	TRBD2	TRBV18	.	TRBJ2-7
TGTGCCAGCCGGGGCCAAGACAAATTCTACGAGCAGTACTTC	CASRGQDKFYEQYF	.	TRBV7-2	.	TRBJ2-7
TGTGCCAGCAGTCTGACAGGGAGCCCAGGCAATGAGCAGTTCTTC	CASSLTGSPGNEQFF	TRBD1	TRBV6-5	.	TRBJ2-1
TGTGCCAGCAGTTACTACGGCAGGGGTTTCGGAACTGAAGCTTTCTTT	CASSYYGRGFGTEAFF	.	TRBV6-5	.	TRBJ1-1
TGTGCCAGCAGCTTGAGGGCGGGGAACACCGGGGAGCTGTTTTTT	CASSLRAGNTGELFF	.	TRBV5-4	.	TRBJ2-2
TGTGCCAGCAGCGTAGGAGGGGGACAGAACTACGAGCAGTACTTC	CASSVGGGQNYEQYF	TRBD1	TRBV9	.	TRBJ2-7
TGTGCCAGCAGTCCGAATAGAGGTAGCAATCAGCCCCAGCATTTT	CASSPNRGSNQPQHF	.	TRBV2	once	TRBJ1-5
TGTGCCAGCAATACAGGTCAGGGATATCACAATGAGCAGTTCTTC	CASNTGQGYHNEQFF	.	TRBV27	.	TRBJ2-1
TGTGCCAGCAGCTTTAGACTAGCGGGACCCACAGATACGCAGTATTTT	CASSFRLAGPTDTQYF	TRBD2	TRBV13	.	TRBJ2-3
TGTGCCAGCAGTTTATGGGGGGGCCCATCCTACGAGCAGTACTTC	CASSLWGGPSYEQYF	.	TRBV28	.	TRBJ2-7
TGCAGCGTTGCAGGTTCCTCTGGAAACACCATATATTTT	CSVAGSSGNTIYF	.	TRBV29-1	.	TRBJ1-3
TGTGCCAGCAGCTCTACAGGGGCGAGCTCCTATAATTCACCCCTCCACTTT	CASSSTGASSYNSPLHF	TRBD1	TRBV7-9	.	TRBJ1-6
TGCGCCAGCAGCGACCGGGACAGGGGGTCAGATACGCAGTATTTT	CASSDRDRGSDTQYF	TRBD1	TRBV4-1	.	TRBJ2-3
TGTGCCAGCAGCGCCGGGACAGGAGGCCTCTATGGCTACACCTTC	CASSAGTGGLYGYTF	TRBD1	TRBV6-5	.	TRBJ1-2
TGCAGCGCCCTCGTCAGGCTAGCGGGAGGGTGGGAGCAGTTCTTC	CSALVRLAGGWEQFF	TRBD2	TRBV29-1	.	TRBJ2-1
TGCAGCGTTGACCAAGCGCGTAGTCATGAGCAGTTCTTC	CSVDQARSHEQFF	.	TRBV29-1	.	TRBJ2-1
TGCGCCAGCAGCTTGGAGGGACTAGCGGGGGACTACGAGCAGTACTTC	CASSLEGLAGDYEQYF	TRBD2	TRBV5-1	.	TRBJ2-7
TGTGCCAGCAGCGTTCACAGGGGGCCCTACGAGCAGTACTTC	CASSVHRGPYEQYF	TRBD1	TRBV11-2	.	TRBJ2-7
TGTGCCAGCAGTTTATGGAAAGATAGCGGGAGCCCTCACAATGAGCAGTTCTTC	CASSLWKDSGSPHNEQFF	TRBD2	TRBV28	few	TRBJ2-1
TGTGCCAGCGCCCAAAGCCGCGGCACCTACAATGAGCAGTTCTTC	CASAQSRGTYNEQFF	.	TRBV6-6	once	TRBJ2-1
TGTGCCAGTAGTATATATCGCCGGGACAGGGTGACCTTCGACTATGGCTACACCTTC	CASSIYRRDRVTFDYGYTF	TRBD1	TRBV19	few	TRBJ1-2